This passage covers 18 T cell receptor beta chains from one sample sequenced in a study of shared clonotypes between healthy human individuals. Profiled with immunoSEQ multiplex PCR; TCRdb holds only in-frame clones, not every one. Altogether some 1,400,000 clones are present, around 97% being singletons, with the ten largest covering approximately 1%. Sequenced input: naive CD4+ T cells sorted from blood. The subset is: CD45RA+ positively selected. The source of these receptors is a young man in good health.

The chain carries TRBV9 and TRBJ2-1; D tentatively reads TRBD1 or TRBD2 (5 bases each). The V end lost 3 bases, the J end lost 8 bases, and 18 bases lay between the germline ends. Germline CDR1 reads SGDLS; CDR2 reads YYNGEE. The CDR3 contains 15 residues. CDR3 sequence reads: CASSAGTQKGHEQFF. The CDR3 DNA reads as TGTGCCAGCAGCGCCGGGACCCAGAAGGGGCATGAGCAGTTCTTC.

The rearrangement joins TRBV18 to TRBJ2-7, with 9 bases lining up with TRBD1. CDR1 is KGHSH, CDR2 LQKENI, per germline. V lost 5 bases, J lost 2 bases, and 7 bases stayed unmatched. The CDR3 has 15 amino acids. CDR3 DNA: TGTGCCAGCTCAACGGACAGGGGAATGACCTACGAGCAGTACTTC. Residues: CASSTDRGMTYEQYF.

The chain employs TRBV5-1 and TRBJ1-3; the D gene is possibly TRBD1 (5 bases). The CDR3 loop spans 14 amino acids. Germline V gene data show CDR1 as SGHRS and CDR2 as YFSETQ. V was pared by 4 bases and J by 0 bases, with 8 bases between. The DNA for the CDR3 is TGCGCCAGCAGCACTGACAGCTCTGGAAACACCATATATTTT. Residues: CASSTDSSGNTIYF.

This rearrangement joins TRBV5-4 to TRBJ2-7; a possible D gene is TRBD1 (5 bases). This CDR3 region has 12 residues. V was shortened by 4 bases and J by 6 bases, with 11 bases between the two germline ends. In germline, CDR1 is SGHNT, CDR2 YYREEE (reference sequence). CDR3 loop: CASSPWGREQYF. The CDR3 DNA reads TGTGCCAGCAGCCCGTGGGGCCGCGAGCAGTACTTC.

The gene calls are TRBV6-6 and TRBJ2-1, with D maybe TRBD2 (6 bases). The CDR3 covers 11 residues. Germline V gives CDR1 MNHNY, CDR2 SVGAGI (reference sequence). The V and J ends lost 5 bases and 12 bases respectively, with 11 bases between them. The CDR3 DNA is TGTGCCAGCAGTACTAGCTGGGGGCAGTTCTTC. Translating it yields CASSTSWGQFF.

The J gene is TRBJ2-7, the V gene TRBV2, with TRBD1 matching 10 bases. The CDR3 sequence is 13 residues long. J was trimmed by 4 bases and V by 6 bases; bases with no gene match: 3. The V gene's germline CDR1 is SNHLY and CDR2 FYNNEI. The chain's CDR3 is CASRWTGGYEQYF. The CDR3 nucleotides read TGTGCCAGCAGATGGACAGGGGGTTACGAGCAGTACTTC.

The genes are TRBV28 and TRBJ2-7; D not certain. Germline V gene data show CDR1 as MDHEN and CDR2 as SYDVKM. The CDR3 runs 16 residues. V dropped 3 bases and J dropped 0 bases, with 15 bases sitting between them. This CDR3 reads CASSLGGLRSSYEQYF. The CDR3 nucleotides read TGTGCCAGCAGTTTGGGTGGGCTCAGGAGCTCCTACGAGCAGTACTTC.

CDR3 DNA: TGTGCCAGCTCACCAATACAGGTCGGTCTGCCCTACGAGCAGTACTTC. Translating it yields CASSPIQVGLPYEQYF. This chain links TRBV18 with TRBJ2-7, with D tentatively TRBD1 (5 bases). V was clipped by 2 bases and J by 2 bases, with 16 bases between them. Germline V CDR1 and CDR2: KGHSH, LQKENI. This CDR3 is 16 amino acids long.

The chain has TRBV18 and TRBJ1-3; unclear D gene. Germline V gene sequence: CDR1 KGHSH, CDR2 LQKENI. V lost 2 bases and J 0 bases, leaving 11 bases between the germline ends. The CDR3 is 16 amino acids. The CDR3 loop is CASSPSQLDSGNTIYF. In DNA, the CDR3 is TGTGCCAGCTCACCATCACAGCTAGACTCTGGAAACACCATATATTTT.

In nucleotides, the CDR3 is TGTGCCAGCAGCTTAGGCGGCTTAGCGGGAGGGAATGAGCAGTTCTTC. This gives the protein CASSLGGLAGGNEQFF. This chain connects TRBV7-3 to TRBJ2-1; 11 bases are a match to TRBD2. The germline V gene has CDR1 SGHTA and CDR2 FQGTGA. The CDR3 covers 16 residues. With 2 bases clipped from V and 7 bases from J, the junction kept 7 bases outside the gene matches.

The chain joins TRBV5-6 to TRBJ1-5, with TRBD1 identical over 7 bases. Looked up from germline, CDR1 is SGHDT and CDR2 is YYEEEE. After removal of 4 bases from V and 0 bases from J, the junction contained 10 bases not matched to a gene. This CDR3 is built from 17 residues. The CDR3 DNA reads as TGTGCCAGCAGCGCCGGGACAGCAAAGTATAGCAATCAGCCCCAGCATTTT. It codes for CASSAGTAKYSNQPQHF.

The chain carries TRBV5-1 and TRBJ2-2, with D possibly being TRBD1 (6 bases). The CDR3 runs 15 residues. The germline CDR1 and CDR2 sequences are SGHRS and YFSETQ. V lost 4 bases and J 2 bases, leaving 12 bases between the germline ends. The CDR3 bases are TGCGCCAGCAGCGTGGTGGGACAAAACACCGGGGAGCTGTTTTTT. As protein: CASSVVGQNTGELFF.

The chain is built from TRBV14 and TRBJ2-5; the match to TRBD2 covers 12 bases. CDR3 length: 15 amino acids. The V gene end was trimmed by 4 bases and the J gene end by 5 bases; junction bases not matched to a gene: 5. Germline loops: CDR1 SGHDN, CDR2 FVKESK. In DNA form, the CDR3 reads TGTGCCAGCAGCCTGACTAGCGGGAGAACTGAGACCCAGTACTTC. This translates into CASSLTSGRTETQYF.

The CDR3 loop is CASSRTYGGEDEQYF. The CDR3 coding sequence is TGTGCCAGCTCACGGACCTACGGGGGGGAGGACGAGCAGTACTTC. The V gene is TRBV18, the J gene TRBJ2-7, with 8 bases lining up with TRBD2. The V and J ends lost 4 bases and 5 bases, in that order; junction bases with no gene match: 10. The germline CDR1 and CDR2 sequences are KGHSH and LQKENI. This CDR3 contains 15 residues.

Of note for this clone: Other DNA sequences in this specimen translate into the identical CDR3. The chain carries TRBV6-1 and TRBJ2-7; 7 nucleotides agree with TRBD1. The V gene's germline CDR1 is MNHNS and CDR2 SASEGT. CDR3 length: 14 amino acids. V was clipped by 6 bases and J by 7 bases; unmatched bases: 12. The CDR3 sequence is CASSGLEGAGEQYF. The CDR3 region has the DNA TGTGCCAGCAGCGGACTTGAGGGGGCTGGTGAGCAGTACTTC.

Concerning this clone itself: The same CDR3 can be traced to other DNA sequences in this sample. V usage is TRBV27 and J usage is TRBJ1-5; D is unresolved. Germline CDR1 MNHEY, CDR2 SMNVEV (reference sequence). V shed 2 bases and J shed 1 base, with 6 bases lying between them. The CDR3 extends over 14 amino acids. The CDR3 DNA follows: TGTGCCAGCAGTTTACAAGGAAGCAATCAGCCCCAGCATTTT. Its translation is CASSLQGSNQPQHF.

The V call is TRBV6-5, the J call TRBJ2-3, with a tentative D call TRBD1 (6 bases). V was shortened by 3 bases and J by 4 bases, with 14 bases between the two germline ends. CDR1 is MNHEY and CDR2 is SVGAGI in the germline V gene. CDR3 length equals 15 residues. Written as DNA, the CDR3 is TGTGCCAGCAGTTATTTCACAGGGTCAGCAGATACGCAGTATTTT. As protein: CASSYFTGSADTQYF.

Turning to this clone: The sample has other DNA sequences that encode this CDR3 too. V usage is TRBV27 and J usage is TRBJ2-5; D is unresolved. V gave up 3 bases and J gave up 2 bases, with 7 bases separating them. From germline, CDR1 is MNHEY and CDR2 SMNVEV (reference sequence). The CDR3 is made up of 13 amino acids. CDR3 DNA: TGTGCCAGCAGTTTCGGCAGACAAGAGACCCAGTACTTC. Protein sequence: CASSFGRQETQYF.